This TCR beta chain was identified in a study of T cell responses to AZD1222 COVID-19 vaccine. Findings and caveats of the study: Possibly, clonal diversity was underestimated; donors were largely white British and included more females. Just five to seven AZD1222 recipients tested seropositive at baseline. Nearly half of spike-specific TCRs reportedly target variant regions that are unmutated in the B.1.351 and B.1.1.7 variants. Repertoire collection took place solely once the T cell response had peaked.

On this clone: The antigen is not known.

Repertoires were generated with immunoSEQ multiplex PCR, while TCRdb's copy carries only in-frame clones and drops some. The profile covers about 130,000 clones, with approximately 90% appearing a single time and around 20% taken by the ten largest. The TCR originated in an adult in good health. The sequences come from peripheral blood, collected on day 0 of AZD1222 vaccination.

The CDR3, as DNA: TGTGCCAGTAGTATAGGGTCGGGGTACCAAGAGACCCAGTACTTC. As protein: CASSIGSGYQETQYF. The chain uses TRBV19 and TRBJ2-5; a weak D match, TRBD2 (5 bases). Trimming took 1 base from V and 0 from J, leaving 9 bases between them. The CDR3 has 15 residues. The germline gives CDR1 LNHDA, CDR2 SQIVND (reference sequence).